This T cell receptor beta chain came from a study of T cell repertoires in cytomegalovirus infection. Study-wide context: Well-studied HLA-B-restricted CMV epitopes were used in the study alongside recently identified HLA-C-restricted ones.

This clonotype was recorded many times. Its antigen is not known. Using its own MiXCR run on the reads, TCRdb lists one record per CDR3 protein. This table has 110,000 or so distinct CDR3 sequences, about 30% appearing once. The sequence was collected from a human donor in good health (CMV status not recorded). Some clones in this sample may be carry-over from other donors' samples. Sequences were derived from CD8+ T cells from cultured PBMCs, sampled from culture after CMV antigen stimulation.

CDR3: CASSTRPQGWNSPLHF. In DNA, the CDR3 is TGTGCCAGCAGCACTCGACCACAGGGCTGGAATTCACCCCTCCACTTT. This chain uses TRBV7-9 with TRBJ1-6, with D perhaps matching TRBD1 (6 bases). Germline values: CDR1 SEHNR, CDR2 FQNEAQ (reference sequence). The CDR3 covers 16 residues. Trimming cost V 5 bases and J 7 bases, with 18 bases left between them.